The 24 T cell receptor beta chains given below trace back to one sample, sequenced in a study of blood T cell repertoires in COVID-19. Here immunoSEQ multiplex PCR was the method, and the copy in TCRdb shows in-frame clones only, minus some. The data show approximately 240,000 clones, with around 82% seen just once and more than 4.5% held by the top ten. Sequenced material: peripheral blood. Every receptor here comes from an elderly woman with active or convalescent COVID-19.

This chain joins TRBV7-9 and TRBJ2-7; 12 nucleotides agree with TRBD2. Germline-derived CDR1 and CDR2 are SEHNR and FQNEAQ (reference sequence). The J segment lost 3 bases and the V segment lost 5 bases, leaving 5 bases of the junction unmatched. The CDR3 is 15 amino acids. The DNA of the CDR3 is TGTGCCAGCAGCCCAGGACTAGCGGGGAGCTACGAGCAGTACTTC. Encoded protein: CASSPGLAGSYEQYF.

This clone came up a few times. Sequence at one end of the junction differs from germline and may be a read error. As DNA, the CDR3 is TGTGCCAGCAGCCTAGAGAACAGGAGCCTGAGGAGCAATCAGCCCCAGCATTTT. Its translation is CASSLENRSLRSNQPQHF. The chain carries TRBV11-3 and TRBJ1-5; tentatively, D is TRBD1 (5 bases). The CDR3 extends over 18 amino acids. Germline V CDR1 and CDR2: SGHNT, YENEEA.

On this clone itself: Different DNA sequences within this sample yield the same CDR3. The rearrangement joins TRBV18 to TRBJ1-5; D gene ambiguous. The CDR3 totals 13 residues. With 3 bases removed from V and 2 bases from J, the gap between germline ends came to 5 bases. Germline-derived CDR1 and CDR2 are KGHSH and LQKENI. CDR3 amino acids: CASSPAGNQPQHF. The CDR3 DNA sequence: TGTGCCAGCTCACCGGCTGGCAATCAGCCCCAGCATTTT.

The V gene is TRBV3-1 (or the pseudogene TRBV3-2), the J gene TRBJ1-4; unclear D gene. This CDR3 has 16 residues. CDR1 LGHDT and CDR2 YNNKEL come from the germline V gene (reference sequence). V lost 3 bases and J lost 0, with 11 bases in between. The DNA of the CDR3 is TGTGCCAGCAGCCAGATAGCCGGGACAACTAATGAAAAACTGTTTTTT. Protein sequence: CASSQIAGTTNEKLFF.

The gene calls are TRBV19 and TRBJ1-5; a weak D match, TRBD1 (5 bases). V gave up 5 bases and J gave up 2 bases, with 13 bases separating them. Germline CDR1 and CDR2: LNHDA and SQIVND (reference sequence). This CDR3 has 15 residues. The CDR3 DNA reads as TGTGCCAGTAGTCAGATCAGGGTGGGCAATCAGCCCCAGCATTTT. Its translation is CASSQIRVGNQPQHF.

CDR3 loop: CASTNTGTGAKRQYF. DNA for the CDR3: TGTGCCAGCACAAATACCGGGACAGGGGCGAAGAGGCAGTACTTC. The V and J genes are TRBV28 and TRBJ2-7; TRBD1 matches 10 bases. This CDR3 contains 15 residues. V was clipped by 7 bases and J by 9 bases; unmatched bases: 15. Germline values: CDR1 MDHEN, CDR2 SYDVKM. Full variable domain (rest looked up from reference TRBV28 and TRBJ2-7): DVKVTQSSRYLVKRTGEKVFLECVQDMDHENMFWYRQDPGLGLRLIYFSYDVKMKEKGDIPEGYSVSREKKERFSLILESASTNQTSMYLCASTNTGTGAKRQYFGPGTRLTVT.

This clone was observed once. The rearrangement links TRBV4-1 to TRBJ2-7; TRBD1 matches 12 bases. The germline V gene has CDR1 MGHRA and CDR2 YSYEKL. J lost 4 bases, V lost 0 bases, and 10 bases had no gene match. The CDR3 runs to 18 residues. The CDR3: CASSQDYRGQGAMYEQYF. The CDR3 DNA sequence: TGCGCCAGCAGCCAAGATTACAGGGGACAGGGGGCTATGTACGAGCAGTACTTC.

The V gene is TRBV7-8, the J gene TRBJ2-7; D not resolved. Deletions cut 0 bases from V and 7 bases from J, with 4 bases between. CDR3 length: 11 amino acids. CDR1 SGHVS and CDR2 FQNEAQ come from the germline V gene. The CDR3 spells CASSLAREQYF. The CDR3 nucleotides read TGTGCCAGCAGCTTAGCGCGGGAGCAGTACTTC. Combining the CDR3 with reference TRBV7-8 and TRBJ2-7 gives the whole variable domain GAGVSQSPRYKVAKRGQDVALRCDPISGHVSLFWYQQALGQGPEFLTYFQNEAQLDKSGLPSDRFFAERPEGSVSTLKIQRTQQEDSAVYLCASSLAREQYFGPGTRLTVT.

This rearrangement joins TRBV3-1 (or the pseudogene TRBV3-2) to TRBJ2-1, with TRBD2 identical over 9 bases. Germline V gene data show CDR1 as LGHDT and CDR2 as YNNKEL (reference sequence). The CDR3 is made up of 17 amino acids. The junction had 13 bases not matched to a gene; V was cut back by 3 bases and J by 7 bases. The CDR3, as DNA: TGTGCCAGCAGCCACGGGTGGGGTAGCGGGGGTCTGAATGAGCAGTTCTTC. Protein: CASSHGWGSGGLNEQFF.

The chain links TRBV28 to TRBJ1-3; perhaps TRBD1 as D (5 bases). CDR1 MDHEN and CDR2 SYDVKM come from the germline V gene. Between the trimmed V and J ends, which lost 1 base and 1 base, there was a span of 14 bases. The CDR3 runs 17 residues. The CDR3 sequence: CASSLSAREVSGNTIYF. Written as DNA, the CDR3 is TGTGCCAGCAGTTTATCCGCCAGGGAAGTATCTGGAAACACCATATATTTT.

The genes are TRBV7-8 and TRBJ2-1; TRBD1 matches at 9 bases. The germline V gene has CDR1 SGHVS and CDR2 FQNEAQ. The ends lost 2 bases at V and 4 bases at J; junction bases unmatched: 6. This CDR3 contains 16 residues. The CDR3 protein is CASSLFGTGSYNEQFF. CDR3 nucleotide sequence: TGTGCCAGCAGCTTATTTGGGACAGGGTCATACAATGAGCAGTTCTTC.

The CDR3 reads CASSLTSRGTEAFF. In DNA form, the CDR3 reads TGTGCCAGCAGCTTAACGTCCAGGGGAACTGAAGCTTTCTTT. The J gene is TRBJ1-1, the V gene TRBV11-2; perhaps TRBD1 as D (6 bases). Trimming took 2 bases from V and 5 from J, leaving 12 bases between them. CDR3 length: 14 amino acids. CDR1 is SGHAT and CDR2 is FQNNGV in the germline V gene.

This clone appeared a single time. V and J are TRBV5-1 and TRBJ2-7, with 10 nucleotides matching TRBD2. V dropped 4 bases and J dropped 1; count of bases not matched to a gene: 5. The V gene's germline CDR1 is SGHRS and CDR2 YFSETQ. This CDR3 is built from 15 residues. The CDR3 DNA is TGCGCCAGCAGCCCTCGGACTAGCGGATCCTACGAGCAGTACTTC. Encoded protein: CASSPRTSGSYEQYF.

V gene TRBV19 combines with J gene TRBJ2-1; 13 bases map to TRBD2. Germline V lookup: CDR1 LNHDA, CDR2 SQIVND (reference sequence). V lost 6 bases to trimming and J lost 6 bases; unmatched junction nucleotides: 8. The CDR3 sequence is 16 residues long. CDR3 sequence reads: CASSRTSGRIVNEQFF. Here the CDR3 DNA reads TGTGCCAGTAGCCGGACTAGCGGGAGAATAGTCAATGAGCAGTTCTTC.

The V and J genes are TRBV2 and TRBJ2-7; D remains unclear. Germline V CDR1 and CDR2: SNHLY, FYNNEI. CDR3 length: 13 residues. V lost 6 bases to trimming and J lost 2 bases, with 11 bases between them. The CDR3 sequence: CASSKHKAYEQYF. The CDR3 DNA follows: TGTGCCAGCAGCAAACACAAAGCCTACGAGCAGTACTTC.

The V and J genes are TRBV30 and TRBJ2-2; TRBD2 might be the D (7 bases). The germline CDR1 and CDR2 sequences are GTSNPN and SVGIG (reference sequence). This CDR3 is 17 amino acids long. Deletions cut 0 bases from V and 4 bases from J, with 18 bases between. CDR3 region: CAWSVHQGGGGTGELFF. The CDR3 nucleotides read TGTGCCTGGAGTGTACACCAAGGGGGGGGCGGCACCGGGGAGCTGTTTTTT. Full variable domain (outside the CDR3, taken from reference TRBV30 and TRBJ2-2): SQTIHQWPATLVQPVGSPLSLECTVEGTSNPNLYWYRQAAGRGLQLLFYSVGIGQISSEVPQNLSASRPQDRQFILSSKKLLLSDSGFYLCAWSVHQGGGGTGELFFGEGSRLTVL.

This sequence joins TRBV5-1 and TRBJ2-1, with 10 bases fitting TRBD2. Germline V CDR1 and CDR2: SGHRS, YFSETQ. With 6 bases clipped from V and 3 bases from J, the junction kept 3 bases outside the gene matches. CDR3 length equals 14 residues. The CDR3 region has the DNA TGCGCCAGCACCCTAGCGGGGGTCTACAATGAGCAGTTCTTC. Its protein product is CASTLAGVYNEQFF. Full variable domain (rest looked up from reference TRBV5-1 and TRBJ2-1): KAGVTQTPRYLIKTRGQQVTLSCSPISGHRSVSWYQQTPGQGLQFLFEYFSETQRNKGNFPGRFSGRQFSNSRSEMNVSTLELGDSALYLCASTLAGVYNEQFFGPGTRLTVL.

The V gene is TRBV3-1 (or the pseudogene TRBV3-2), the J gene TRBJ1-4, with 7 bases matching TRBD1. V lost 1 base to trimming and J lost 11 bases; unmatched junction nucleotides: 4. The CDR3 spans 13 residues. Germline V lookup: CDR1 LGHDT, CDR2 YNNKEL (reference sequence). CDR3 in DNA: TGTGCCAGCAGCCAAGCTCCGGGACAGAAACTGTTTTTT. As protein: CASSQAPGQKLFF.

The chain joins TRBV7-2 to TRBJ2-5; D ambiguous. This CDR3 contains 13 residues. CDR1 is SGHTA and CDR2 is FQGNSA in the germline V gene. V gave up 3 bases and J gave up 4 bases, with 9 bases separating them. This CDR3 reads CASSFSNLETQYF. Written as DNA, the CDR3 is TGTGCCAGCAGCTTTTCGAACTTAGAGACCCAGTACTTC.

This clone was recorded a few times. The rearrangement links TRBV29-1 to TRBJ1-4; no definite D call. Germline CDR1 SQVTM, CDR2 ANQGSEA. V was trimmed by 0 bases and J by 10 bases, leaving 6 bases between them. The CDR3 loop spans 11 amino acids. CDR3 coding DNA: TGCAGCGTTGAAGATCAGTTAAAACTGTTTTTT. Translated: CSVEDQLKLFF.

Details on this clone: Relative to the germline gene, one junction end is altered; a read error may explain this. This rearrangement joins TRBV11-2 to TRBJ2-7, with 7 nucleotides matching TRBD2. From germline, CDR1 is SGHAT and CDR2 FQNNGV. CDR3 length: 13 residues. The CDR3 sequence is CASSLIPDGRMNF. The CDR3 DNA reads TGTGCCAGCAGCTTAATACCTGACGGGAGGATGAATTTC.

The CDR3 region has the DNA TGTGCCAGCAGTGAAGCCGAAGTACAGGGTTGGAAGCCCCAGCATTTT. The encoded protein is CASSEAEVQGWKPQHF. The rearrangement uses TRBV6-1 and TRBJ1-5; weak D call: TRBD1 (6 bases). Germline V gives CDR1 MNHNS, CDR2 SASEGT. Trimming left V 0 bases short and J 8 bases short, with 17 bases between. The CDR3 contains 16 residues.

In this sample, this clone turned up a few times. The CDR3 region has the DNA TGTGCCAGCAGGGGCGCTGGGACTAGCGCACAAGAGACCCAGTACTTC. As protein: CASRGAGTSAQETQYF. This chain uses TRBV2 with TRBJ2-5; TRBD2 aligns across 10 bases. The V and J ends lost 6 bases and 2 bases, in that order; junction bases with no gene match: 9. The CDR3 is made up of 16 amino acids. CDR1 SNHLY and CDR2 FYNNEI come from the germline V gene.

V is TRBV19 and J is TRBJ2-2; D is possibly TRBD1 (6 bases). CDR1 LNHDA and CDR2 SQIVND come from the germline V gene (reference sequence). CDR3 size: 14 residues. The CDR3 protein is CASNAGVKGGELFF. DNA of the CDR3: TGTGCTTCGAACGCAGGGGTCAAAGGCGGGGAGCTGTTTTTT.